The sequence of this T cell receptor beta chain was determined in a study of shared clonotypes between healthy human individuals. Repertoires were generated with immunoSEQ multiplex PCR, while TCRdb's copy carries only in-frame clones and drops some. This sample has roughly 1.5 million clones, with approximately 98% found just once. The CDR3 is 15 amino acids. Germline V gene sequence: CDR1 SNHLY, CDR2 FYNNEI. With 6 bases clipped from V and 4 bases from J, the junction kept 5 bases outside the gene matches. The sequenced sample consisted of naive CD4+ T cells sorted from blood. Documented subset: CD45RA+ positively selected. V usage is TRBV2 and J usage is TRBJ1-5; TRBD1 matches at 11 bases. The sequence was collected from a man in his thirties or forties in good health. The CDR3 loop reads CASRNRDRGNQPQHF. CDR3 sequence (DNA): TGTGCCAGCAGGAACCGGGACAGGGGGAATCAGCCCCAGCATTTT.